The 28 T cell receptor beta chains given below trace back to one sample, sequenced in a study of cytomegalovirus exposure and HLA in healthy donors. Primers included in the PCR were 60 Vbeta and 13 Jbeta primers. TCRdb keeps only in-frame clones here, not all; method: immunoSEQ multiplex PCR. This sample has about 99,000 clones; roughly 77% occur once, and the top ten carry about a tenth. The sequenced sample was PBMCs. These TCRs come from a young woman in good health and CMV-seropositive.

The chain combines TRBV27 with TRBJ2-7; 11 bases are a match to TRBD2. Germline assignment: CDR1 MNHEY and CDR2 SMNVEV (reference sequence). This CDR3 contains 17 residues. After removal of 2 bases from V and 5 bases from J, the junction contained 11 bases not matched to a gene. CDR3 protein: CASSLRLAGGPGNEQYF. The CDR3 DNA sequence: TGTGCCAGCAGTTTACGATTAGCGGGAGGGCCGGGGAACGAGCAGTACTTC.

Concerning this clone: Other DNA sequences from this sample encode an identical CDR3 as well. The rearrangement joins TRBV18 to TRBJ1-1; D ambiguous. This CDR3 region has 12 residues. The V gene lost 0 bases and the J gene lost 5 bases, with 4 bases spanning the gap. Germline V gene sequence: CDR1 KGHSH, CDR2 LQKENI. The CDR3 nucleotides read TGTGCCAGCTCACCACCTCGGACTGAAGCTTTCTTT. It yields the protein CASSPPRTEAFF. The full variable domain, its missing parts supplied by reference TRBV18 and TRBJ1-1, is NAGVMQNPRHLVRRRGQEARLRCSPMKGHSHVYWYRQLPEEGLKFMVYLQKENIIDESGMPKERFSAEFPKEGPSILRIQQVVRGDSAAYFCASSPPRTEAFFGQGTRLTVV.

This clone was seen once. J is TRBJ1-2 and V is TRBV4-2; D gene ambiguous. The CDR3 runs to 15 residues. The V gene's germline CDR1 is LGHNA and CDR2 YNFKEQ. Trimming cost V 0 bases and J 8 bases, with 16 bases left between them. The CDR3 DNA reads TGTGCCAGCAGCCAAGATCAAGCGGGCCTAGGAGGCTACACCTTC. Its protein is CASSQDQAGLGGYTF.

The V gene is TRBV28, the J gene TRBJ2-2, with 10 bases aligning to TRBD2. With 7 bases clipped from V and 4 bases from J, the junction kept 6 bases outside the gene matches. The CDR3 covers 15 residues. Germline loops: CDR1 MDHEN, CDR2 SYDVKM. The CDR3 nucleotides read TGTGCCAGCACCATAGCGGGGGGTAGCACCGGGGAGCTGTTTTTT. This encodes CASTIAGGSTGELFF.

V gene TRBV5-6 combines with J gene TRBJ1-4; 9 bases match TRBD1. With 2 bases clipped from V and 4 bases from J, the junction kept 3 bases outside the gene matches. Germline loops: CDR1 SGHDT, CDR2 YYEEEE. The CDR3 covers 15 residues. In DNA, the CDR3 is TGTGCCAGCAGCTTTGGGACAGGGCTTAATGAAAAACTGTTTTTT. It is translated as CASSFGTGLNEKLFF.

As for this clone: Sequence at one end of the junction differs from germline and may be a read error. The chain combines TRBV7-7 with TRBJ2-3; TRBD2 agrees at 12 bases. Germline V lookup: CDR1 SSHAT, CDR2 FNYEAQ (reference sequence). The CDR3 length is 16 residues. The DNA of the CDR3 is TGTGCTAGCAGCCGCCTACTAGCGGGAGGAACAGATACGCAGTATTTT. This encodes CASSRLLAGGTDTQYF.

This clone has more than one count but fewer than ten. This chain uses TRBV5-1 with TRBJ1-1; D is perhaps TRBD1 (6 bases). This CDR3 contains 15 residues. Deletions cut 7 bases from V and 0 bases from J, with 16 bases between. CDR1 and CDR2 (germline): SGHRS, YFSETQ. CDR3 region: CASLGGGGMNTEAFF. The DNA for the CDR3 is TGCGCCAGCTTGGGAGGGGGGGGAATGAACACTGAAGCTTTCTTT.

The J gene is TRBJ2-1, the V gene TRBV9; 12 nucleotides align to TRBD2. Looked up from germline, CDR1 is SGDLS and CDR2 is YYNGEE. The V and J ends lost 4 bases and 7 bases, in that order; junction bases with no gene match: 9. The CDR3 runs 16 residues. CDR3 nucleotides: TGTGCCAGCAGCCCCCGTCGGACTAGCGGGATAAATGAGCAGTTCTTC. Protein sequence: CASSPRRTSGINEQFF.

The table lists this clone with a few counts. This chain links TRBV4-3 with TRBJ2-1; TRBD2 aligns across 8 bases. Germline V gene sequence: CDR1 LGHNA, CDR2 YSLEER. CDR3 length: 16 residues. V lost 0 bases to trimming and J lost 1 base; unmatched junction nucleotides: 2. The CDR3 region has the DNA TGCGCCAGCAGCCAAGATCCGGGAGGGTCCTACAATGAGCAGTTCTTC. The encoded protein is CASSQDPGGSYNEQFF.

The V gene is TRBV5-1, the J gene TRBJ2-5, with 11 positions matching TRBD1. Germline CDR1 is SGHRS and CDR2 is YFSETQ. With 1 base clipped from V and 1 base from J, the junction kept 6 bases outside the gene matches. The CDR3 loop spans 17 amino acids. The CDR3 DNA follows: TGCGCCAGCAGCTTGTCGGCCGGGACAGGGGGCCAAGAGACCCAGTACTTC. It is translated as CASSLSAGTGGQETQYF.

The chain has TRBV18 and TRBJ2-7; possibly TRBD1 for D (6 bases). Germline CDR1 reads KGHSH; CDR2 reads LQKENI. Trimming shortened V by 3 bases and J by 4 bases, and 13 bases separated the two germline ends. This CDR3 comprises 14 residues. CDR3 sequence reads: CASSPNQGRYEQYF. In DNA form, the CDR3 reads TGTGCCAGCTCACCCAACCAGGGGCGGTACGAGCAGTACTTC.

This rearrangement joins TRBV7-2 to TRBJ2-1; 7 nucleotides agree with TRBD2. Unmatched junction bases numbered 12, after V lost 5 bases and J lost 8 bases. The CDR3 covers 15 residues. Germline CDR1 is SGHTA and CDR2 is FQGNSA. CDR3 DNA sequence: TGTGCCAGCAGCCCACCAGCGGGGCCTCGGGATGAGCAGTTCTTC. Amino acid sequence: CASSPPAGPRDEQFF.

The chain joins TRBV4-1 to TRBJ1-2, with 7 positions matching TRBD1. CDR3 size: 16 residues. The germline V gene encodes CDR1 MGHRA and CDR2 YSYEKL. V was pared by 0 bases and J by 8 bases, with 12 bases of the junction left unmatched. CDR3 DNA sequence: TGCGCCAGCAGCCAAGATGATTTTCAGGCAGGGGGAGGCTACACCTTC. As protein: CASSQDDFQAGGGYTF.

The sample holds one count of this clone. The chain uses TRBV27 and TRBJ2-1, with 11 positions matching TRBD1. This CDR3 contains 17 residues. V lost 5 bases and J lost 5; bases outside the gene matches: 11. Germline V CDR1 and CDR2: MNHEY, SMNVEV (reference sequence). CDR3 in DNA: TGTGCCAGCAGTCTTATCCCCGGACAGGGGGCGAACAATGAGCAGTTCTTC. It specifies CASSLIPGQGANNEQFF.

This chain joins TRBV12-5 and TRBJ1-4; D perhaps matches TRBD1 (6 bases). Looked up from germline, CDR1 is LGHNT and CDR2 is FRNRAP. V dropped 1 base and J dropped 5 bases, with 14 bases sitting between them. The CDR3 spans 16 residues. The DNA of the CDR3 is TGTGCTAGTGGTTTGGCCCCCAGACAGGTCAATGAAAAACTGTTTTTT. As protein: CASGLAPRQVNEKLFF. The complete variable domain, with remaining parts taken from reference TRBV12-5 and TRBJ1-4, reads DARVTQTPRHKVTEMGQEVTMRCQPILGHNTVFWYRQTMMQGLELLAYFRNRAPLDDSGMPKDRFSAEMPDATLATLKIQPSEPRDSAVYFCASGLAPRQVNEKLFFGSGTQLSVL.

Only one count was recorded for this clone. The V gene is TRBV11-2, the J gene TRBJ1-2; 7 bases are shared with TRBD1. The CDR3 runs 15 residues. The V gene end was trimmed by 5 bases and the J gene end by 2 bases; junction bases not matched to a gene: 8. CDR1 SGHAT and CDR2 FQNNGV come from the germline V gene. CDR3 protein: CASSPGQFLNYGYTF. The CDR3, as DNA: TGTGCCAGCAGCCCGGGACAGTTTTTGAACTATGGCTACACCTTC.

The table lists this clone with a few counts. The CDR3 DNA reads TGTGCCAGTAGTATGATGGGACAGCTTTATGGCTACACCTTC. Protein: CASSMMGQLYGYTF. This sequence joins TRBV19 and TRBJ1-2; 7 bases line up with TRBD1. In germline, CDR1 is LNHDA, CDR2 SQIVND (reference sequence). CDR3 length: 14 amino acids. V lost 3 bases to trimming and J lost 5 bases; unmatched junction nucleotides: 6.

As DNA, the CDR3 is TGTGCCAGTAGTATTGAGCAGGGGGGAACTGAAGCTTTCTTT. Translating it yields CASSIEQGGTEAFF. J is TRBJ1-1 and V is TRBV19, with TRBD1 identical over 7 bases. V was clipped by 3 bases and J by 5 bases; unmatched bases: 6. In germline, CDR1 is LNHDA, CDR2 SQIVND (reference sequence). The length of the CDR3 is 14 residues. Together with reference TRBV19 and TRBJ1-1, the CDR3 gives the full variable domain: DGGITQSPKYLFRKEGQNVTLSCEQNLNHDAMYWYRQDPGQGLRLIYYSQIVNDFQKGDIAEGYSVSREKKESFPLTVTSAQKNPTAFYLCASSIEQGGTEAFFGQGTRLTVV.

CDR3 DNA: TGTGCCAGCAGTCAAAATTCACCCCTCCACTTT. Protein sequence: CASSQNSPLHF. The rearrangement joins TRBV6-6 to TRBJ1-6, with D unresolved. Germline CDR1 and CDR2: MNHNY and SVGAGI (reference sequence). This CDR3 comprises 11 residues. V lost 5 bases and J lost 7, with 3 bases in between.

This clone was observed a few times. In DNA form, the CDR3 reads TGTGCCAGCTTACCAGCTAGCGGGAGGCCCTCTGGGGCCAACGTCCTGACTTTC. It yields the protein CASLPASGRPSGANVLTF. The rearrangement joins TRBV27 to TRBJ2-6; TRBD2 agrees at 11 bases. The trim removed 8 bases at V and 0 bases at J, leaving 9 bases unmatched. From germline, CDR1 is MNHEY and CDR2 SMNVEV (reference sequence). The CDR3 consists of 18 residues.

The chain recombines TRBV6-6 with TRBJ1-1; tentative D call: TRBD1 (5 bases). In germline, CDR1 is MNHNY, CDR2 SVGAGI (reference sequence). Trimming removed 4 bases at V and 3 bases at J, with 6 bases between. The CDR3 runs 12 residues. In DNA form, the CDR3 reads TGTGCCAGCAGTTTAGGGGACACTGAAGCTTTCTTT. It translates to CASSLGDTEAFF.

CDR3 region: CASSLRGQLADGYTF. The CDR3 nucleotides read TGCGCCAGCAGCTTGCGAGGGCAGCTTGCTGATGGCTACACCTTC. The rearrangement links TRBV5-1 to TRBJ1-2; D gene ambiguous. The germline V gene encodes CDR1 SGHRS and CDR2 YFSETQ. V was clipped by 1 base and J by 6 bases, with 16 bases between them. CDR3 length equals 15 residues. The full variable domain, with the rest looked up from reference TRBV5-1 and TRBJ1-2, is KAGVTQTPRYLIKTRGQQVTLSCSPISGHRSVSWYQQTPGQGLQFLFEYFSETQRNKGNFPGRFSGRQFSNSRSEMNVSTLELGDSALYLCASSLRGQLADGYTFGSGTRLTVV.

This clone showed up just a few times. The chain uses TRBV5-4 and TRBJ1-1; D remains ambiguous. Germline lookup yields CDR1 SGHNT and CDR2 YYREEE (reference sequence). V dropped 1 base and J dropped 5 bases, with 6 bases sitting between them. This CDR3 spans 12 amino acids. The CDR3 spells CASSLSGTEAFF. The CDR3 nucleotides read TGTGCCAGCAGCTTGAGCGGGACTGAAGCTTTCTTT.

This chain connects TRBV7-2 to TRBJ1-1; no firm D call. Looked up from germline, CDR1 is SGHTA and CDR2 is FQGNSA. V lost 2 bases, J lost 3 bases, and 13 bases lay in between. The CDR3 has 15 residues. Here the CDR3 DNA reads TGTGCCAGCAGCTTAAGGAGGGTGTACGACACTGAAGCTTTCTTT. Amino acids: CASSLRRVYDTEAFF. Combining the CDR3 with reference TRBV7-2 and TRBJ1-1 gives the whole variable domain GAGVSQSPSNKVTEKGKDVELRCDPISGHTALYWYRQSLGQGLEFLIYFQGNSAPDKSGLPSDRFSAERTGGSVSTLTIQRTQQEDSAVYLCASSLRRVYDTEAFFGQGTRLTVV.

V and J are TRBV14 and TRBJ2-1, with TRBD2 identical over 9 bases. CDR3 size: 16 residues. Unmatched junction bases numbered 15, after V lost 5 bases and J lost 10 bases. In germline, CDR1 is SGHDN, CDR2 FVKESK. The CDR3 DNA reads TGTGCCAGCAGCTTTCTAGCGGGGTGGGGGGCACGAGAGCAGTTCTTC. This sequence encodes CASSFLAGWGAREQFF.

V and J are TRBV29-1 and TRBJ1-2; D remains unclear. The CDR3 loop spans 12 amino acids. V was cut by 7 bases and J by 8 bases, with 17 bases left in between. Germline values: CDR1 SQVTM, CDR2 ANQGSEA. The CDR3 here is CSADHPGRGYTF. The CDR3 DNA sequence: TGCAGCGCTGATCACCCAGGCAGAGGCTACACCTTC.

CDR3 DNA: TGTGCCAGCAGCCGTCGACTTAAAGATACGCAGTATTTT. As protein: CASSRRLKDTQYF. The rearrangement uses TRBV14 and TRBJ2-3; D unclear. This CDR3 has 13 amino acids. The V and J ends lost 4 bases and 5 bases respectively, with 10 bases between them. CDR1 is SGHDN and CDR2 is FVKESK in the germline V gene.

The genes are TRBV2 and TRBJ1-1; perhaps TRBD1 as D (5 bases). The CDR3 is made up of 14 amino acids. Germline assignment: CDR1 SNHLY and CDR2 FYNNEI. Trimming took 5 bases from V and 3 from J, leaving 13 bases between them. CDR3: CASSPRVVDTEAFF. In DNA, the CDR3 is TGTGCCAGCAGTCCCAGGGTGGTGGACACTGAAGCTTTCTTT.